This T cell receptor (beta chain) was recovered during a study of cytomegalovirus exposure and HLA in healthy donors. The wider study: The same platform as the approximately 700 first-cohort repertoires was used for the roughly 130 validation repertoires, a later analysis reported. General study results and limits: Specific recognition of CMV antigens was confirmed in vitro for a few chains (all CMV-associated). Rarity characterized most TCR sequences, yet some public TCRs appeared in many donors.

The protocol was immunoSEQ multiplex PCR, while the TCRdb copy is restricted to in-frame clones and leaves out a portion. The table lists roughly 100,000 clones, roughly nine tenths of them singletons. The CDR3 is made up of 10 amino acids. Germline V lookup: CDR1 MNHNS, CDR2 SASEGT. The V gene lost 6 bases and the J gene lost 5 bases, with 2 bases spanning the gap. Only a few counts were recorded for this clone. Its antigen is currently unknown. This chain uses TRBV6-1 with TRBJ2-4, with D hard to call. This receptor was taken from a woman between 18 and 29 years old in good health and CMV-seropositive. The source material was PBMCs. In DNA, the CDR3 is TGTGCCAGCAGCGAAAACATTCAGTACTTC. It translates to CASSENIQYF.